This T cell receptor beta chain emerged from a study of long-term antiretroviral therapy in people with HIV. Every one of the donors gave at least one pre-ART PBMC sample and at least two post-ART PBMC samples. The run of the v3.0 immunoSEQ assay was at survey level. Libraries were prepared by immunoSEQ multiplex PCR; TCRdb keeps only in-frame clonotypes and omits some of them. The sample holds roughly 38,000 clones, 80% to 90% seen once. Between the trimmed V and J ends, which lost 0 bases and 13 bases, there was a span of 10 bases. CDR1 and CDR2 (germline): MNHEY, SVGAGI. CDR3 length: 12 amino acids.

This clonotype was sampled from a man aged 18 to 35 with HIV. The chain combines TRBV6-5 with TRBJ2-1, with a possible D match to TRBD2 (5 bases). The sample consisted of unsorted PBMCs, taken 0.3 years after starting antiretroviral therapy. This CDR3 is CASSYSRAVQFF. In DNA, the CDR3 is TGTGCCAGCAGTTACTCGAGGGCCGTCCAGTTCTTC.